The text below deals with one T cell receptor beta chain. This sample was taken from a study of brain metastases from non-small cell lung cancer. The protocol was immunoSEQ multiplex PCR, while the TCRdb copy is restricted to in-frame clones and leaves out a portion. The sample has 1,500 to 2,000 clones; 81% are singletons. Germline values: CDR1 MNHEY, CDR2 SVGEGT. V lost 5 bases and J lost 4, with 13 bases in between. The length of the CDR3 is 14 residues. This chain connects TRBV6-2 or TRBV6-3 to TRBJ2-3; D uncertain. The clonotype was recovered from a donor at least 40 years old with non-small cell lung cancer. The sequencing sample was made of tumor-adjacent normal tissue. CDR3 bases: TGTGCCAGCAGTAAGACCACCGTGGCAGATACGCAGTATTTT. Its translation: CASSKTTVADTQYF.